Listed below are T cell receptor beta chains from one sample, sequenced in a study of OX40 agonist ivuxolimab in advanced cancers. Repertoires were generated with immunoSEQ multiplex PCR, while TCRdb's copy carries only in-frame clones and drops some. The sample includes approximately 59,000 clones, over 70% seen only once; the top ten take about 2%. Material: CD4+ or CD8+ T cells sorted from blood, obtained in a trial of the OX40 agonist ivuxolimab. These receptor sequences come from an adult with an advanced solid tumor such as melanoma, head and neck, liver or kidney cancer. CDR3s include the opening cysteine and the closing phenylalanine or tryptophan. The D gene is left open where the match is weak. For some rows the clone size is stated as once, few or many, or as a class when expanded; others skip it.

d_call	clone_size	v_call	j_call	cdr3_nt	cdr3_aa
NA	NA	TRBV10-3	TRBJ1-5	TGTGCCATCAGTGGGGAAAATTTCAATCAGCCCCAGCATTTT	CAISGENFNQPQHF
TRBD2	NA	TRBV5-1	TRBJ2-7	TGCGCCAGCAGCTTAATTAGCGGGACCGAGCAGTACTTC	CASSLISGTEQYF
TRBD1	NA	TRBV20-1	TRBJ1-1	TGCAGTGCTGACAGGGGCGGAGCTTTCTTT	CSADRGGAFF
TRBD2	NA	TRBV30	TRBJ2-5	TGTGCCTGGACCCCATGGGTCCCGGGGGGGGAGACCCAGTACTTC	CAWTPWVPGGETQYF
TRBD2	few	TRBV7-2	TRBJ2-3	TGTGCCAGCACCCCCCGGGGGGGTAGCACAGATACGCAGTATTTT	CASTPRGGSTDTQYF
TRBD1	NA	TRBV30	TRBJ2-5	TGTGCCTGGGCTTCCGGGACAGGGGGCTTGGAGACCCAGTACTTC	CAWASGTGGLETQYF
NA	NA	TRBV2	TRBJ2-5	TGTGCCGTACGTCAAGAGGGGCGCGGGGAGACCCAGTACTTC	CAVRQEGRGETQYF
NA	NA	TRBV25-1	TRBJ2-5	TGTGCCAGCAGTTCAGCGGAGGGGCTAGTGACCCAGTACTTC	CASSSAEGLVTQYF
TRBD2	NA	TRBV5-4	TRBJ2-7	TGTGCCAGCAGCTCCCGACTAGCGGGAGGGGCATCCTACGAGCAGTACTTC	CASSSRLAGGASYEQYF
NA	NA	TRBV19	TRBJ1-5	TGTGCCAGTGCTGACGGCCCGTATAGCAATCAGCCCCAGCATTTT	CASADGPYSNQPQHF
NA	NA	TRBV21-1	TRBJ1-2	TGTGCCAGCAGCAAAATAGGCACAACTAACTATGGCTACACCTTC	CASSKIGTTNYGYTF
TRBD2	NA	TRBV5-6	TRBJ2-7	TGTGCCAGCAGCGTGGGGGGGTACGAGCAGTACTTC	CASSVGGYEQYF
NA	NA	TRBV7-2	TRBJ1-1	TGTGCCAGCAGCTTAGTAGCCAGAAACACTGAAGCTTTCTTT	CASSLVARNTEAFF
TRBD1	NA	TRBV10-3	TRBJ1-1	TGTGCCATCAGTGAAACAGGGGGCACTGAAGCTTTCTTT	CAISETGGTEAFF
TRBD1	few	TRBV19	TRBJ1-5	TGTGCCAGTAGTACCGGGACAGTTAGCAATCAGCCCCAGCATTTT	CASSTGTVSNQPQHF
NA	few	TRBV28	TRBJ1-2	TGTGCCAGCAGTTTCCGAGGGCTCGCCCCAACTAACTATGGCTACACCTTC	CASSFRGLAPTNYGYTF
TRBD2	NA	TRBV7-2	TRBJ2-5	TGTGCCAGCAGCTTCGCGGGGGGTTTAGTGGAGACCCAGTACTTC	CASSFAGGLVETQYF
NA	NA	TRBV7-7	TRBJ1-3	TGTGCCAGCAGCTTATCCCCCACAGGCTTCTCTGGAAACACCATATATTTT	CASSLSPTGFSGNTIYF
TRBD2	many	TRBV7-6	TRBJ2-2	TGTGCCAGCAGCTTCGGGGGGTTTCAGACCGGGGAGCTGTTTTTT	CASSFGGFQTGELFF
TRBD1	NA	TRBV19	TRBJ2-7	TGTGCCGCGGGATCGGGACAGGGCTACGAGCAGTACTTC	CAAGSGQGYEQYF
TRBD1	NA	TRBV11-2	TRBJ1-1	TGTGCCAGCAGCGTAGACAGGGGTGCCACTGAAGCTTTCTTT	CASSVDRGATEAFF
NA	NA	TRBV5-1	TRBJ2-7	TGCGCCAGCAGACAACAGGACGACGAGCAGTACTTC	CASRQQDDEQYF
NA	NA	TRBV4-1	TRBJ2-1	TGCGCCAGCAGCCAAGCCGGAATGACATATGACAATGAGCAGTTCTTC	CASSQAGMTYDNEQFF
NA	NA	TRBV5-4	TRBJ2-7	TGTGCCAGCAGCCCGGAGTGGTCGGCGACCAATTACGAGCAGTACTTC	CASSPEWSATNYEQYF
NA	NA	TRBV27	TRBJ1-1	TGTGCCAGCAGCCCGAGGCAGGTTAGCTCGTCTTTCTTT	CASSPRQVSSSFF
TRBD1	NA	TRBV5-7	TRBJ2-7	TGTGCCAGCAGCTGCGACAGGGCGTACAACGAGCAGTACTTC	CASSCDRAYNEQYF
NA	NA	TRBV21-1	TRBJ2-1	TGTGCCAGCCATCAGGGGGGACAGGGGATCAATGAGCAGTTCTTC	CASHQGGQGINEQFF
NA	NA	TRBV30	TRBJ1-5	TGTGCCTGGAGTGGGGACTTTAGCAATCAGCCCCAGCATTTT	CAWSGDFSNQPQHF